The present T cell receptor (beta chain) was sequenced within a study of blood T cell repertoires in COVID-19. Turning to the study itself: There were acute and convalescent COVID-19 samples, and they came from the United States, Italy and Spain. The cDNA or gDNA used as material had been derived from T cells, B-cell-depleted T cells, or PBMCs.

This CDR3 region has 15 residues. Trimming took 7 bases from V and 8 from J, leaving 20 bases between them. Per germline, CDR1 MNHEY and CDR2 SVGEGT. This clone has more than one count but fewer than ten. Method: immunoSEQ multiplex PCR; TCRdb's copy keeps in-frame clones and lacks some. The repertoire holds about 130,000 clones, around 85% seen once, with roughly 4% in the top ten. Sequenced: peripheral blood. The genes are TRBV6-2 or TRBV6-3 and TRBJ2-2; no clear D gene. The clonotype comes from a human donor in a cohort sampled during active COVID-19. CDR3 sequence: CASTFSVRSMGELFF. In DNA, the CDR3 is TGTGCCAGCACTTTCTCGGTGCGATCTATGGGGGAGCTGTTTTTT.